This T cell receptor beta chain originates from a study of post-analysis software for immune sequencing data. Of note for this clonotype: The antigen is not known.

Study observations and caveats: The study found significantly lower normalized Chao1 diversity in multiple sclerosis patients than in controls. Patients used a few TRBV segments, including TRBV5-6, TRBV5-1 and TRBV20-1, more often than controls. Samples from a shared batch, those prepared together, strongly co-clustered by F measure.

Every TCR beta cDNA library bore unique molecular identifiers. Using its own MiXCR run on the PCR reads, TCRdb lists one record per CDR3 protein. In the table there are 450,000 or so distinct CDR3 sequences, around 40% of which are singletons. There are 12 residues in the CDR3. Germline lookup yields CDR1 MNHEY and CDR2 SVGAGI. V was trimmed by 7 bases and J by 3 bases, leaving 9 bases between them. Sequenced material: blood. This chain connects TRBV6-5 to TRBJ1-2; no firm D call. The sequence was collected from a girl under 18 with multiple sclerosis. CDR3 nucleotides: TGTGCCAGCACCGGACGGGACTATGGCTACACCTTC. Its translation: CASTGRDYGYTF.